This T cell receptor beta chain was sequenced in a study of blood T cell repertoires in COVID-19. In the study overall: Sites across the United States, Italy and Spain contributed samples from acute and convalescent COVID-19. T cells, B-cell-depleted T cells, or PBMCs supplied cDNA or gDNA.

Only one count was recorded for this clone. Germline-derived CDR1 and CDR2 are MNHNS and SASEGT. The V and J ends lost 0 bases and 0 bases respectively, with 10 bases between them. This CDR3 contains 16 residues. Original handling: Using reference gene primer amplification, nucleated cell counts were estimated. Sequencing was performed with immunoSEQ multiplex PCR; in TCRdb, only in-frame clones are kept and a portion is missing. V and J calls plus clone size are reproduced from that table; the DNA served to infer D and trimming. The sample lists about 140,000 clones, 70% to 90% occurring once. The chain couples TRBV6-1 to TRBJ2-3; no firm D call. Sequencing input: peripheral blood. The TCR comes from a man in his fifties or sixties with acute or convalescent COVID-19. CDR3 residues: CASSEALQFSTDTQYF. CDR3 coding DNA: TGTGCCAGCAGTGAAGCGCTACAGTTTAGCACAGATACGCAGTATTTT.